The clone carrying this T cell receptor beta chain has just one count. The data were taken from a study of technical replicates of blood from a few donors. The CDR3 has 11 amino acids. V dropped 3 bases and J dropped 4 bases, with 6 bases sitting between them. Germline assignment: CDR1 SQVTM and CDR2 ANQGSEA. The method was immunoSEQ multiplex PCR; TCRdb's version includes in-frame clones alone and lacks a portion of them. The table records 100,000 or so clones, about 95% of them present only once. The source is a human donor in good health. The specimen sequenced was T cells isolated from PBMCs. V is TRBV29-1 and J is TRBJ1-2; unclear D gene. The CDR3 reads CSVDRGYGYTF. The CDR3 DNA is TGCAGCGTTGACAGAGGCTATGGCTACACCTTC.